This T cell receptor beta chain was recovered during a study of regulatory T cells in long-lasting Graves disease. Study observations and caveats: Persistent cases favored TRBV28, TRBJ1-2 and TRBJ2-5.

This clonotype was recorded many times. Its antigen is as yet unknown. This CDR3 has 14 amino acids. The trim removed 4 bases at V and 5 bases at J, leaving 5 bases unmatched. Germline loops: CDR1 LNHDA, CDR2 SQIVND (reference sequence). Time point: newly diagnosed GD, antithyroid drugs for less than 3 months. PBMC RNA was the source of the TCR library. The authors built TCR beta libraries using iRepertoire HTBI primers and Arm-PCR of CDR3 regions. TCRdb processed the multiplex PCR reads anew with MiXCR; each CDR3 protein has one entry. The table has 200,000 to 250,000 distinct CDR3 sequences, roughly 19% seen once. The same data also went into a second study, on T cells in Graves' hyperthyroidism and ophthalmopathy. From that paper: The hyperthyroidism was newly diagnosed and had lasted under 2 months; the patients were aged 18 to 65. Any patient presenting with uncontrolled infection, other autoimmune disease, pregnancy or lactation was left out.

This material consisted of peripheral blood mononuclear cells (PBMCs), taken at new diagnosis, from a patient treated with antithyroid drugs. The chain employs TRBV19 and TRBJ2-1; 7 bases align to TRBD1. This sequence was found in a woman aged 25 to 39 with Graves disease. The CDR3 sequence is CASSRQGANNEQFF. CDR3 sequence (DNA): TGTGCCAGTAGTAGACAGGGAGCTAACAATGAGCAGTTCTTC.